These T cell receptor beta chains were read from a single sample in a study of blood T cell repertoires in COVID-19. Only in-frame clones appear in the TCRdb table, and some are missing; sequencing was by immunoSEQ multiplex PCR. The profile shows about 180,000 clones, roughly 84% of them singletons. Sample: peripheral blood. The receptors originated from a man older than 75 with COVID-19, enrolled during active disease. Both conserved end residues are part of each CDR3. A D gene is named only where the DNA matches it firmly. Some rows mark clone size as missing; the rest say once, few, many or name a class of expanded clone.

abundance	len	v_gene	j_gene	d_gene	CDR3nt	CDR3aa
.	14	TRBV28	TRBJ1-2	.	TGTGCCAGCAGTTTATCGGTAGGGGGTGGTGGCTACACCTTC	CASSLSVGGGGYTF
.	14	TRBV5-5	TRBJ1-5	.	TGTGCCAGCAGCTTAATCAGGGACAATCAGCCCCAGCATTTT	CASSLIRDNQPQHF
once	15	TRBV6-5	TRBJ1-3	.	TGTGCCAGCAGTTACATGGCGGGCGGTGGAAACACCATATATTTT	CASSYMAGGGNTIYF
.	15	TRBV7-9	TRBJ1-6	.	TGTGCCAGCAGCTTAGCGCCGGGGTATGGATCACCCCTCCACTTT	CASSLAPGYGSPLHF
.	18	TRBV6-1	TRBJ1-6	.	TGTGCCAGCAGTGAACCTGGCCTAGTGAGCTCCTATAATTCACCCCTCCACTTT	CASSEPGLVSSYNSPLHF
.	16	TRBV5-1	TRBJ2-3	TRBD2	TGCGCCAGCAGCCGCGGCGGGGGAGCGCGCACAGATACGCAGTATTTT	CASSRGGGARTDTQYF
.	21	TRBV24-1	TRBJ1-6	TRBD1	TGTGCCACCAGTGATCTTGACGGGTGGGACAGGGGAGGCTCCTATAATTCACCCCTCCACTTT	CATSDLDGWDRGGSYNSPLHF
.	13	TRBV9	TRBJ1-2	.	TGTGCCAGCAGCGCAACACCTAACTATGGCTACACCTTC	CASSATPNYGYTF
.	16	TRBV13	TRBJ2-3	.	TGTGCCAGCAGCTTAGGAACAGGGCATTTTGCGGATACGCAGTATTTT	CASSLGTGHFADTQYF
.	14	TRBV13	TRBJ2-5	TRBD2	TGTGCCAGCAGCTCCCGGAGCGGGGGAGAGACCCAGTACTTC	CASSSRSGGETQYF
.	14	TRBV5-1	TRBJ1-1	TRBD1	TGCGCCAGCAAGGGACAGGCCCTGAACACTGAAGCTTTCTTT	CASKGQALNTEAFF
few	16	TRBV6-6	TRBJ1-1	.	TGTGCCAGCAACCTACCGGGCCAGGGTACGAACACTGAAGCTTTCTTT	CASNLPGQGTNTEAFF
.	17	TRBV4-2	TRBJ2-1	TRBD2	TGTGCCAGCAGCCAAGCGCCAGCGGGGGGGGGAATCGATGAGCAGTTCTTC	CASSQAPAGGGIDEQFF
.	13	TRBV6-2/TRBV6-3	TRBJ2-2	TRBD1	TGTGCCAGCAGTTACAGGGGGCCCGGGGAGCTGTTTTTT	CASSYRGPGELFF
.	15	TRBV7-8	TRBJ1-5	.	TGTGCCAGCAGCTTAGAGTTATCGGGGGGTCAGCCCCAGCATTTT	CASSLELSGGQPQHF
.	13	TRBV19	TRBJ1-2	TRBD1	TGTGCCAGTAGTAAGGACAGGGACTATGGCTACACCTTC	CASSKDRDYGYTF
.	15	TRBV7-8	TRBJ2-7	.	TGTGCCAGCAGCTCGAGGAGTACGATGGACTACGAGCAGTACTTC	CASSSRSTMDYEQYF
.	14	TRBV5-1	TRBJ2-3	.	TGCGCCAGCAGCTTAAGTGGGGAGACGGATACGCAGTATTTT	CASSLSGETDTQYF
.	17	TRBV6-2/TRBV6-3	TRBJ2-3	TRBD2	TGTGCCAGCAGCCCTACTAGCGGGGGACCTAGCACAGATACGCAGTATTTT	CASSPTSGGPSTDTQYF
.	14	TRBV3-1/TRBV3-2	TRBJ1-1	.	TGTGCCAGCAGCCAAGAGTGGACAGACACTGAAGCTTTCTTT	CASSQEWTDTEAFF
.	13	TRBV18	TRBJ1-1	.	TGTGCCAGCTCATCGCACATGAACACTGAAGCTTTCTTT	CASSSHMNTEAFF
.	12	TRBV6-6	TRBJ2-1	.	TGTGCCAGCAACGGACACTACAATGAGCAGTTCTTC	CASNGHYNEQFF
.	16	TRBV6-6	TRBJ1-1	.	TGTGCCAGCAGTTACTCCCCCGGACAGAGGAACACTGAAGCTTTCTTT	CASSYSPGQRNTEAFF
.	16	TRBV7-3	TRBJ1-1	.	TGTGCCAGCAGCTTATTCCCCGGGACATTGAACACTGAAGCTTTCTTT	CASSLFPGTLNTEAFF
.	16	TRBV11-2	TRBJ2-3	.	TGTGCCAGCAGCTTAGTGGCGGGGGCCAACACAGATACGCAGTATTTT	CASSLVAGANTDTQYF
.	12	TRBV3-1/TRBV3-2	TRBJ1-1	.	TGTGCCAGCAGCCAGGTACTCTCTGAAGCTTTCTTT	CASSQVLSEAFF
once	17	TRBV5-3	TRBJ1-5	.	TGTGCCAGAAGCTTGTCACTTCACAGAGTGGAGGATCAGCCCCAGCATTTT	CARSLSLHRVEDQPQHF
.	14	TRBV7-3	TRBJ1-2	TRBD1	TGTGCCAGCAGCTCCTCCCCGGGACAGGGAGGCTACACCTTC	CASSSSPGQGGYTF
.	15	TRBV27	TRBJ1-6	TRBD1	TGTGCCAGCAGTTTAAGGGACAGGGTGGGCTCACCCCTCCACTTT	CASSLRDRVGSPLHF
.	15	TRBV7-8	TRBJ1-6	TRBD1	TGTGCCAGCAGCTTAGGCGGGACAGCAAATTCACCCCTCCACTTT	CASSLGGTANSPLHF
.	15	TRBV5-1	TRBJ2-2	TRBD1	TGCGCCAGCAGTCCCGGGACAGGGGGCTTCGGGGAGCTGTTTTTT	CASSPGTGGFGELFF
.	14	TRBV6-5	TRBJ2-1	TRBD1	TGTGCCAGCAGTTATAATAGACAGGGTGGTGAGCAGTTCTTC	CASSYNRQGGEQFF
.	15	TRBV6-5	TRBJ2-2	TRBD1	TGTGCCAGCCTTAGCCCTACAGGGGGAGTCGGGGAGCTGTTTTTT	CASLSPTGGVGELFF
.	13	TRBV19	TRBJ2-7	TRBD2	TGTGCCAGTCGGGGGGGCGCTTCCTACGAGCAGTACTTC	CASRGGASYEQYF
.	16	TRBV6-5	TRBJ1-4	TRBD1	TGTGCCAGCAGTTCTGGGACAGGGTTGAGGAATGAAAAACTGTTTTTT	CASSSGTGLRNEKLFF
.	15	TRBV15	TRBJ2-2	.	TGTGCCACTAGAGAGAGGGTTTCGGGCACCGGGGAGCTGTTTTTT	CATRERVSGTGELFF
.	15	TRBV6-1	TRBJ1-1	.	TGTGCCAGCAGTGAACAGGGAAGGGTAGGGACTGAAGCTTTCTTT	CASSEQGRVGTEAFF
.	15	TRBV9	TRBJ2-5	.	TGTGCCAGCAGCCCACGGGGGGCTCGGCAAGAGACCCAGTACTTC	CASSPRGARQETQYF